A single sample gave rise to the 10 T cell receptor beta chains below, sequenced in a study of blood T cell repertoires in COVID-19. Sequencing used immunoSEQ multiplex PCR; TCRdb keeps in-frame clones, though not all of them. In the table there are tens of thousands of clones, around 90% of which are singletons. The sequenced material came from PBMCs or T cells enriched from blood (not recorded which). The receptor set was obtained from a middle-aged woman who had recovered from COVID-19.

The chain recombines TRBV7-6 with TRBJ2-2; 9 positions match TRBD1. Looked up from germline, CDR1 is SGHVS and CDR2 is FNYEAQ. After removal of 5 bases from V and 1 base from J, the junction contained 5 bases not matched to a gene. The CDR3 runs 16 residues. For the CDR3, the DNA is TGTGCCAGCAGCCAACAGGGGGCGCGGAACACCGGGGAGCTGTTTTTT. Protein sequence: CASSQQGARNTGELFF.

The chain employs TRBV5-6 and TRBJ1-2; no definite D call. Per germline, CDR1 SGHDT and CDR2 YYEEEE. The CDR3 loop spans 14 amino acids. Trimming took 3 bases from V and 2 from J, leaving 11 bases between them. CDR3 bases: TGTGCCAGCAGCTCACAGTGGAGGAACTATGGCTACACCTTC. It specifies CASSSQWRNYGYTF.

This clone has only one observation. The V and J genes are TRBV5-1 and TRBJ2-7; 7 bases match TRBD2. CDR1 and CDR2 from the germline V gene are SGHRS and YFSETQ. The CDR3 runs to 14 residues. V dropped 0 bases and J dropped 4; count of bases not matched to a gene: 4. CDR3 bases: TGCGCCAGCAGCTTGGAAAGCGGGAAATACGAGCAGTACTTC. Its protein product is CASSLESGKYEQYF.

The CDR3 reads CASSQGYASGGETQYF. CDR3 nucleotides: TGTGCCAGCAGCCAAGGATATGCTAGCGGGGGGGAGACCCAGTACTTC. The gene calls are TRBV3-1 (or the pseudogene TRBV3-2) and TRBJ2-5, with 11 bases identical to TRBD2. The V gene's germline CDR1 is LGHDT and CDR2 YNNKEL (reference sequence). The CDR3 contains 16 residues. The V and J ends lost 1 base and 5 bases, in that order; junction bases with no gene match: 6.

This chain uses TRBV19 with TRBJ1-5, with no clear D. The CDR3 is made up of 12 amino acids. Germline V lookup: CDR1 LNHDA, CDR2 SQIVND (reference sequence). V was pared by 6 bases and J by 4 bases, with 7 bases between. The CDR3 DNA follows: TGTGCCAGTAGCGACACAAATCAGCCCCAGCATTTT. The encoded protein is CASSDTNQPQHF.

V usage is TRBV12-3 or TRBV12-4 and J usage is TRBJ1-1; no definite D call. CDR3 length equals 12 residues. V was shortened by 5 bases and J by 1 base, with 5 bases between the two germline ends. CDR3 bases: TGTGCCAGCAGTCCAGGGAACACTGAAGCTTTCTTT. Amino acids: CASSPGNTEAFF.

The chain uses TRBV5-6 and TRBJ1-2; D not certain. Trimming shortened V by 3 bases and J by 4 bases, and 4 bases separated the two germline ends. Germline V lookup: CDR1 SGHDT, CDR2 YYEEEE. The CDR3 totals 11 residues. Here the CDR3 reads CASSYFYGYTF. The CDR3, as DNA: TGTGCCAGCAGCTACTTCTATGGCTACACCTTC. The variable domain in full, completed from reference TRBV5-6 and TRBJ1-2, reads DAGVTQSPTHLIKTRGQQVTLRCSPKSGHDTVSWYQQALGQGPQFIFQYYEEEERQRGNFPDRFSGHQFPNYSSELNVNALLLGDSALYLCASSYFYGYTFGSGTRLTVV.

The chain is built from TRBV11-2 and TRBJ2-1; the D gene is possibly TRBD1 (6 bases). The length of the CDR3 is 15 residues. Looked up from germline, CDR1 is SGHAT and CDR2 is FQNNGV. Trimming left V 0 bases short and J 4 bases short, with 10 bases between. CDR3 DNA sequence: TGTGCCAGCAGCTTAGAGGACAGAACTTACAATGAGCAGTTCTTC. This gives the protein CASSLEDRTYNEQFF.

The J gene is TRBJ2-7, the V gene TRBV7-6, with D perhaps TRBD1 (6 bases). The CDR3 extends over 15 amino acids. CDR1 is SGHVS, CDR2 FNYEAQ, per germline. The V gene lost 2 bases and the J gene lost 5 bases, with 16 bases spanning the gap. CDR3 nucleotide sequence: TGTGCCAGCAGCTTAACCCGGACAGATGCCAACGAGCAGTACTTC. Translated, it gives CASSLTRTDANEQYF.

J is TRBJ2-1 and V is TRBV4-2; 15 bases match TRBD2. There are 17 residues in the CDR3. V shed 4 bases and J 6 bases; nucleotides not matched to a gene: 7. Per germline, CDR1 LGHNA and CDR2 YNFKEQ. CDR3 in DNA: TGTGCCAGCAGCCTCGGGACTAGCGGGGGGTCACTCAATGAGCAGTTCTTC. It translates to CASSLGTSGGSLNEQFF.